These T cell receptor beta chains were read from a single sample in a study of T cell responses to AZD1222 COVID-19 vaccine. Libraries were prepared by immunoSEQ multiplex PCR; TCRdb keeps only in-frame clonotypes and omits some of them. The sample has more than 120,000 clones; 88% are singletons. The sequenced sample was peripheral blood, obtained 28 days after the second dose of the MenACWY control vaccine. Every receptor here comes from an adult who received the MenACWY meningococcal vaccine as a control. Both conserved end residues are part of each CDR3. The D gene is left open where the match is weak. Clone size is stated in some rows and not others, as once, few, many or a class when expanded.

>TRBV9|TRBJ2-1|NA|NA
CASSDQTGRIWSGEQFF
TGTGCCAGCAGCGACCAGACAGGCCGAATTTGGTCGGGTGAGCAGTTCTTC
>TRBV30|TRBJ1-4|TRBD1|NA
CAWSLQGARGKLFF
TGTGCCTGGAGTCTTCAGGGGGCGCGGGGAAAACTGTTTTTT
>TRBV2|TRBJ2-1|NA|once
CAILYRGSYNEQFF
TGTGCCATTCTATATCGGGGCTCCTACAATGAGCAGTTCTTC
>TRBV18|TRBJ1-1|TRBD1|once
CASSSQGAGTEAFF
TGTGCCAGCTCATCGCAGGGGGCTGGGACTGAAGCTTTCTTT
>TRBV7-9|TRBJ2-5|TRBD1|NA
CASSAGGLGETQYF
TGTGCCAGCAGCGCAGGGGGCCTAGGTGAGACCCAGTACTTC
>TRBV6-6|TRBJ2-2|NA|NA
CASSYSSKNTGELFF
TGTGCCAGCAGTTACTCGTCGAAGAACACCGGGGAGCTGTTTTTT
>TRBV2|TRBJ1-2|NA|NA
CASTQLERGYTF
TGTGCCAGCACGCAGCTAGAACGGGGCTACACCTTC
>TRBV11-3|TRBJ2-1|TRBD2|NA
CASSLALGLVGYNEQFF
TGTGCCAGCAGCTTAGCTCTGGGACTAGTCGGGTACAATGAGCAGTTCTTC
>TRBV7-2|TRBJ1-2|NA|NA
CASSYLQVPGGGYTF
TGTGCCAGCAGCTACCTACAGGTTCCTGGAGGTGGCTACACCTTC
>TRBV9|TRBJ1-5|NA|NA
CASSVDGTGHQPQHF
TGTGCCAGCAGCGTAGATGGTACAGGGCATCAGCCCCAGCATTTT
>TRBV24-1|TRBJ2-3|NA|NA
CATSDPGLGADTQYF
TGTGCCACCAGTGACCCGGGATTAGGCGCAGATACGCAGTATTTT
>TRBV4-1|TRBJ1-5|TRBD1|NA
CASSQNPGQGARQPQHF
TGCGCCAGCAGCCAGAATCCGGGACAGGGGGCGCGTCAGCCCCAGCATTTT
>TRBV4-3|TRBJ2-7|NA|NA
CASSLDPQSEEQYF
TGCGCCAGCAGCCTCGATCCACAGTCTGAAGAGCAGTACTTC
>TRBV7-9|TRBJ2-3|NA|NA
CASSLGGLRSTDTQYF
TGTGCCAGCAGCTTAGGGGGACTGCGCAGCACAGATACGCAGTATTTT
>TRBV5-4|TRBJ1-1|TRBD1|once
CASTYSGTGNTEAFF
TGTGCCAGCACCTACTCCGGGACAGGGAACACTGAAGCTTTCTTT
>TRBV7-9|TRBJ1-2|NA|NA
CASSLAVVEGGYTF
TGTGCCAGCAGCTTAGCGGTTGTAGAAGGTGGCTACACCTTC
>TRBV5-1|TRBJ2-1|NA|NA
CASSPSPPEPQQFF
TGCGCCAGCAGCCCTTCCCCCCCGGAGCCCCAGCAGTTCTTC
>TRBV5-1|TRBJ2-3|NA|few
CASSLTGGFTDTQYF
TGCGCCAGCAGCTTGACGGGGGGCTTTACAGATACGCAGTATTTT
>TRBV6-6|TRBJ1-1|NA|NA
CASSYSGGNTEAFF
TGTGCCAGCAGTTACTCTGGCGGTAACACTGAAGCTTTCTTT
>TRBV11-2|TRBJ2-7|NA|NA
CASSFVTGPYEQYF
TGTGCCAGCAGCTTTGTCACAGGACCCTACGAGCAGTACTTC
>TRBV7-9|TRBJ2-5|NA|NA
CASSLAPGRGTETQYF
TGTGCCAGCAGCTTAGCGCCGGGCAGGGGAACAGAGACCCAGTACTTC
>TRBV28|TRBJ2-3|TRBD2|NA
CASSPQNPTSGRWADTQYF
TGTGCCAGCAGTCCCCAAAACCCAACTAGCGGGAGATGGGCAGATACGCAGTATTTT
>TRBV28|TRBJ1-3|NA|NA
CASSLDGGGAGTIYF
TGTGCCAGCAGTTTGGACGGCGGGGGCGCTGGCACCATATATTTT
>TRBV4-2|TRBJ1-3|TRBD1|NA
CASSPQGQVISGNTIYF
TGTGCCAGCAGCCCACAAGGACAGGTTATCTCTGGAAACACCATATATTTT
>TRBV2|TRBJ2-5|NA|NA
CASSAGMRGQETQYF
TGTGCCAGCAGTGCAGGGATGAGGGGCCAAGAGACCCAGTACTTC
>TRBV3-1/TRBV3-2|TRBJ1-2|TRBD1|NA
CASSPPGQGAAGYTF
TGTGCCAGCAGCCCACCGGGACAGGGGGCGGCTGGCTACACCTTC
>TRBV7-9|TRBJ1-2|NA|NA
CASSHAAHRSYGYTF
TGTGCCAGCAGCCACGCGGCCCACCGCTCCTATGGCTACACCTTC
>TRBV5-4|TRBJ2-7|TRBD2|NA
CASSLDRTSVYEQYF
TGTGCCAGCAGCTTGGACAGGACTAGCGTCTACGAGCAGTACTTC
>TRBV29-1|TRBJ1-5|NA|NA
CSVVLDFNQPQHF
TGCAGCGTTGTTCTGGACTTCAATCAGCCCCAGCATTTT
>TRBV6-2/TRBV6-3|TRBJ2-1|TRBD1|NA
CASSYLGGIYNEQFF
TGTGCCAGCAGTTACTTAGGGGGCATATACAATGAGCAGTTCTTC
>TRBV30|TRBJ1-1|NA|NA
CAWSLRLNTEAFF
TGTGCCTGGAGTTTACGGTTGAACACTGAAGCTTTCTTT
>TRBV9|TRBJ2-3|TRBD2|NA
CASSVVGSGGSDTQYF
TGTGCCAGCAGCGTAGTAGGTAGCGGGGGATCAGATACGCAGTATTTT
>TRBV5-4|TRBJ2-7|NA|NA
CASSPLLADASYEQYF
TGTGCCAGCAGCCCGCTCCTGGCGGACGCCTCCTACGAGCAGTACTTC
>TRBV4-2|TRBJ2-5|TRBD2|NA
CASSQEGYSGRAKETQYF
TGTGCCAGCAGCCAAGAAGGCTATAGCGGGAGGGCCAAGGAGACCCAGTACTTC
>TRBV11-3|TRBJ1-6|TRBD1|NA
CASSSGTGNSPLHF
TGTGCCAGCAGCTCCGGGACAGGGAATTCACCCCTCCACTTT
>TRBV28|TRBJ1-5|NA|NA
CASSIPSSSQHF
TGTGCCAGCAGTATCCCGTCGAGTTCCCAGCATTTT
>TRBV19|TRBJ2-7|TRBD1|NA
CASARQGFGEQYF
TGTGCCAGCGCCCGACAGGGATTCGGCGAGCAGTACTTC
>TRBV28|TRBJ2-6|NA|NA
CASLRPGGANVLTF
TGTGCCAGTCTTAGACCTGGTGGGGCCAACGTCCTGACTTTC
>TRBV28|TRBJ2-1|NA|NA
CASSLESGEQFF
TGTGCCAGCAGTTTAGAGTCGGGTGAGCAGTTCTTC
>TRBV3-1/TRBV3-2|TRBJ1-2|NA|NA
CASSQGHGAYGYTF
TGTGCCAGCAGCCAAGGGCATGGGGCCTATGGCTACACCTTC
>TRBV7-2|TRBJ2-5|NA|NA
CASSLGAGRETQYF
TGTGCCAGCAGCTTAGGTGCAGGGCGGGAGACCCAGTACTTC
>TRBV10-3|TRBJ1-1|NA|NA
CAINSGAGDTEAFF
TGTGCCATCAATTCAGGGGCCGGAGACACTGAAGCTTTCTTT
>TRBV29-1|TRBJ1-1|TRBD1|NA
CSVQSSGGTEAFF
TGCAGCGTCCAGTCATCAGGGGGCACTGAAGCTTTCTTT
>TRBV30|TRBJ1-6|NA|few
CAWKTGRIPLHF
TGTGCCTGGAAAACTGGAAGAATCCCCCTCCACTTT
>TRBV9|TRBJ1-6|TRBD1|NA
CASSVSGTAHSPLHF
TGTGCCAGCAGCGTCTCCGGGACAGCACATTCACCCCTCCACTTT
>TRBV4-3|TRBJ1-2|NA|NA
CASSQAPPGTNYGYTF
TGCGCCAGCAGCCAAGCGCCCCCAGGGACTAACTATGGCTACACCTTC
>TRBV7-2|TRBJ2-5|NA|NA
CASSLVRVQQTQYF
TGTGCCAGCAGCTTAGTCAGGGTTCAACAGACCCAGTACTTC
>TRBV2|TRBJ1-2|NA|NA
CASVRGSGGYTF
TGTGCCAGCGTACGAGGGTCGGGTGGCTACACCTTC
>TRBV4-3|TRBJ1-4|NA|NA
CASSLQGLANEKLFF
TGCGCCAGCAGCCTCCAGGGGTTAGCTAATGAAAAACTGTTTTTT
>TRBV7-9|TRBJ2-7|NA|NA
CASSLAGLLQNEQYF
TGTGCCAGCAGCTTAGCGGGACTCCTACAGAACGAGCAGTACTTC
>TRBV7-2|TRBJ2-2|TRBD2|NA
CASSLVGGGTLATGELFF
TGTGCCAGCAGCTTAGTAGGCGGGGGTACTCTTGCCACCGGGGAGCTGTTTTTT
>TRBV6-6|TRBJ1-5|TRBD1|NA
CASSGQGSQPQHF
TGTGCCAGCAGTGGACAGGGCAGTCAGCCCCAGCATTTT
>TRBV6-5|TRBJ1-2|NA|NA
CASSYSPRVTYGYTF
TGTGCCAGCAGTTACTCCCCGCGGGTCACCTATGGCTACACCTTC
>TRBV30|TRBJ2-5|NA|NA
CAWSVRVRETQYF
TGTGCCTGGAGTGTAAGGGTACGGGAGACCCAGTACTTC
>TRBV29-1|TRBJ1-1|NA|NA
CSAGTEAFF
TGCAGCGCAGGAACTGAAGCTTTCTTT